This TCR beta chain was identified during a study of T cells in Graves' hyperthyroidism and ophthalmopathy. At least ten counts were recorded for this clonotype. Amplified TCR beta CDR3 regions derived from RNA transcripts. The HTBI primer set drove a first-round RT-PCR of the TCR CDR3. TCRdb itself ran the multiplex PCR reads through MiXCR, one entry per CDR3 protein. The table lists under 650,000 distinct CDR3 sequences, around 16% of them singletons. This CDR3 has 14 residues. V was shortened by 3 bases and J by 4 bases, with 12 bases between the two germline ends. Material: blood. The receptor comes from a woman aged 25 to 39 with Graves' hyperthyroidism. The V gene is TRBV12-3 or TRBV12-4, the J gene TRBJ1-1; D unclear. In DNA form, the CDR3 reads TGTGCCAGCAGTTTTTCAGAAGGGTTCACTGAAGCTTTCTTT. Its translation is CASSFSEGFTEAFF.